Each of the 14 T cell receptor beta chains below was sequenced from the same sample in a study of blood T cell repertoires in COVID-19. Repertoires were generated with immunoSEQ multiplex PCR, while TCRdb's copy carries only in-frame clones and drops some. The data show about 320,000 clones, about 90% seen once. Sequencing was done on a sample of peripheral blood. These receptors were taken from a woman in her twenties or thirties with COVID-19, enrolled during active disease.

The rearrangement links TRBV6-2 or TRBV6-3 to TRBJ1-3; 7 bases line up with TRBD1. The junction had 11 bases not matched to a gene; V was cut back by 6 bases and J by 0 bases. The V gene's germline CDR1 is MNHEY and CDR2 SVGEGT. The CDR3 extends over 17 amino acids. The CDR3 region has the DNA TGTGCCAGCAGGCCTCCGGGACAGATGGGCTCTGGAAACACCATATATTTT. Residues: CASRPPGQMGSGNTIYF.

The V and J genes are TRBV5-6 and TRBJ1-1; unclear D gene. V dropped 2 bases and J dropped 5 bases, with 7 bases sitting between them. CDR1 SGHDT and CDR2 YYEEEE come from the germline V gene. This CDR3 has 12 amino acids. The CDR3 sequence: CASSFGGTEAFF. The CDR3, as DNA: TGTGCCAGCAGCTTTGGAGGGACTGAAGCTTTCTTT.

CDR3 nucleotide sequence: TGTGCCAGCAGCTTAGTGATCCTCACTCTCTCCACAGATACGCAGTATTTT. Residues: CASSLVILTLSTDTQYF. The chain links TRBV7-2 to TRBJ2-3, with no clear D. V was pared by 1 base and J by 2 bases, with 16 bases between. The germline gives CDR1 SGHTA, CDR2 FQGNSA. CDR3 length: 17 residues.

The genes are TRBV6-6 and TRBJ2-5; the D gene is possibly TRBD2 (5 bases). Trimming removed 7 bases from V and 6 bases from J, with 15 bases in between. Per germline, CDR1 MNHNY and CDR2 SVGAGI (reference sequence). The CDR3 totals 13 residues. Written as DNA, the CDR3 is TGTGCCAGCACCCCAGGACTCACAAAGACCCAGTACTTC. Protein sequence: CASTPGLTKTQYF.

CDR3 sequence reads: CASSFFAGQENTEAFF. The DNA for the CDR3 is TGTGCCAGCAGCTTTTTCGCGGGACAGGAGAACACTGAAGCTTTCTTT. J is TRBJ1-1 and V is TRBV7-2; 8 bases line up with TRBD1. V shed 3 bases, J shed 1 base, and the junction held 7 bases outside the gene matches. Per the germline V gene, CDR1 is SGHTA and CDR2 is FQGNSA. The CDR3 loop spans 16 amino acids.

The gene calls are TRBV29-1 and TRBJ1-1; 10 nucleotides line up with TRBD1. Germline V gene data show CDR1 as SQVTM and CDR2 as ANQGSEA. V was clipped by 6 bases and J by 3 bases; unmatched bases: 1. The CDR3 loop spans 12 amino acids. The CDR3 is CSVGTGDTEAFF. For the CDR3, the DNA is TGCAGCGTGGGGACAGGGGACACTGAAGCTTTCTTT. The full variable domain, its missing parts supplied by reference TRBV29-1 and TRBJ1-1, is SAVISQKPSRDICQRGTSLTIQCQVDSQVTMMFWYRQQPGQSLTLIATANQGSEATYESGFVIDKFPISRPNLTFSTLTVSNMSPEDSSIYLCSVGTGDTEAFFGQGTRLTVV.

Comments on this clone: The same CDR3 arises from other DNA sequences in this sample as well. The chain couples TRBV27 to TRBJ1-5; D remains ambiguous. From germline, CDR1 is MNHEY and CDR2 SMNVEV (reference sequence). The length of the CDR3 is 14 residues. The germline V and J ends were trimmed by 5 bases and 1 base, with 9 bases remaining between them. The CDR3 protein is CASSLAGSNQPQHF. CDR3 in DNA: TGTGCCAGCAGTCTCGCGGGGAGCAATCAGCCCCAGCATTTT.

This rearrangement joins TRBV4-1 to TRBJ2-1, with TRBD2 matching over 7 bases. The CDR3 length is 14 residues. V shed 5 bases, J shed 5 bases, and the junction held 6 bases outside the gene matches. Germline assignment: CDR1 MGHRA and CDR2 YSYEKL. The CDR3: CASSYGTTNNEQFF. CDR3 DNA: TGCGCCAGCAGCTACGGGACTACCAACAATGAGCAGTTCTTC.

The chain employs TRBV10-3 and TRBJ2-3, with 10 bases aligning to TRBD2. From germline, CDR1 is ENHRY and CDR2 SYGVKD. The ends lost 4 bases at V and 0 bases at J; junction bases unmatched: 4. CDR3 length: 16 residues. CDR3 nucleotides: TGTGCCATCAGTGCCGAAGCGGGGGGGAGCACAGATACGCAGTATTTT. Translation gives CAISAEAGGSTDTQYF.

The chain recombines TRBV6-5 with TRBJ1-1, with a weak D call TRBD1 (5 bases). This CDR3 is built from 12 residues. Germline V lookup: CDR1 MNHEY, CDR2 SVGAGI. V was shortened by 6 bases and J by 6 bases, with 11 bases between the two germline ends. CDR3 nucleotides: TGTGCCAGCAGGGGCAGGGCCTCTGAAGCTTTCTTT. It specifies CASRGRASEAFF.

This CDR3 is CASKKGAVYGYTF. CDR3 in DNA: TGTGCCAGCAAGAAAGGGGCTGTCTATGGCTACACCTTC. The V and J genes are TRBV28 and TRBJ1-2; tentative D call: TRBD1 (5 bases). V was clipped by 7 bases and J by 4 bases, with 13 bases between them. From germline, CDR1 is MDHEN and CDR2 SYDVKM. The CDR3 consists of 13 residues.

This clone came up a few times. V usage is TRBV5-1 and J usage is TRBJ1-1; TRBD1 matches at 10 bases. The CDR3 is 18 amino acids. V was pared by 3 bases and J by 0 bases, with 11 bases of the junction left unmatched. From germline, CDR1 is SGHRS and CDR2 YFSETQ. CDR3 residues: CASSWGDRGPNMNTEAFF. The DNA for the CDR3 is TGCGCCAGCAGCTGGGGGGACAGGGGACCGAACATGAACACTGAAGCTTTCTTT. The variable domain in full, completed from reference TRBV5-1 and TRBJ1-1, reads KAGVTQTPRYLIKTRGQQVTLSCSPISGHRSVSWYQQTPGQGLQFLFEYFSETQRNKGNFPGRFSGRQFSNSRSEMNVSTLELGDSALYLCASSWGDRGPNMNTEAFFGQGTRLTVV.

The V and J genes are TRBV7-9 and TRBJ2-1; D is ambiguous. The germline V gene encodes CDR1 SEHNR and CDR2 FQNEAQ (reference sequence). The V and J ends lost 2 bases and 8 bases respectively, with 19 bases between them. This CDR3 comprises 16 residues. CDR3 sequence reads: CASSLHAPAPRDEQFF. DNA for the CDR3: TGTGCCAGCAGCTTACACGCCCCAGCGCCCCGGGATGAGCAGTTCTTC. Using reference TRBV7-9 and TRBJ2-1 for the parts outside the CDR3, the full variable domain is DTGVSQNPRHKITKRGQNVTFRCDPISEHNRLYWYRQTLGQGPEFLTYFQNEAQLEKSRLLSDRFSAERPKGSFSTLEIQRTEQGDSAMYLCASSLHAPAPRDEQFFGPGTRLTVL.

The chain has TRBV6-6 and TRBJ1-2, with D perhaps matching TRBD1 (6 bases). This CDR3 comprises 13 residues. The ends were cut back, 7 bases at V and 8 bases at J, with 17 bases in the middle. Germline CDR1 reads MNHNY; CDR2 reads SVGAGI (reference sequence). CDR3 amino acids: CASKGWTAEGYTF. CDR3 bases: TGTGCCAGCAAGGGGTGGACAGCCGAAGGCTACACCTTC.